A single sample gave rise to the 25 T cell receptor beta chains below, sequenced in a study of Graves' ophthalmopathy and Graves' hyperthyroidism. RNA transcripts yielded amplified TCR beta CDR3 regions. The first round was an RT-PCR with HTBI primers, and the second round was a multiplex PCR. A single record per CDR3 protein comes from TCRdb applying MiXCR to the multiplex PCR reads. The sample has hundreds of thousands of distinct CDR3 sequences; about two fifths are singletons. Sequencing input: peripheral blood. These receptors originate from an adult man with Graves' ophthalmopathy.

This chain connects TRBV25-1 to TRBJ1-6; 7 bases line up with TRBD1. The CDR3 sequence is 14 residues long. The ends lost 3 bases at V and 6 bases at J; junction bases unmatched: 2. Looked up from germline, CDR1 is MGHDK and CDR2 is SYGVNS. CDR3 nucleotide sequence: TGTGCCAGCAGTGACGGGACAGCTAATTCACCCCTCCACTTT. Translation gives CASSDGTANSPLHF.

This clonotype was found many times. The chain has TRBV20-1 and TRBJ2-1, with D tentatively TRBD2 (5 bases). The CDR3 spans 15 residues. V lost 3 bases, J lost 0 bases, and 12 bases lay in between. The germline gives CDR1 DFQATT, CDR2 SNEGSKA (reference sequence). Here the CDR3 DNA reads TGCAGTGCTAGGGGAGCAGAAAGCTCCTACAATGAGCAGTTCTTC. Amino acids: CSARGAESSYNEQFF.

The chain combines TRBV6-1 with TRBJ1-3; D remains unclear. The CDR3 sequence is 11 residues long. The germline CDR1 and CDR2 sequences are MNHNS and SASEGT. V lost 11 bases and J 3 bases, leaving 8 bases between the germline ends. CDR3 amino acids: CAAARGNTIYF. In nucleotides, the CDR3 is TGTGCCGCGGCTCGTGGAAACACCATATATTTT.

The CDR3 nucleotides are TGCGCCAGCAGCTTTGCAGGGACTACTTTAGGGTATAAAGGCTACACCTTC. Protein sequence: CASSFAGTTLGYKGYTF. J is TRBJ1-2 and V is TRBV5-1; TRBD1 might be the D (5 bases). This CDR3 contains 17 residues. Germline values: CDR1 SGHRS, CDR2 YFSETQ. The V end lost 2 bases, the J end lost 8 bases, and 25 bases lay between the germline ends.

As for this clonotype: Just one base apart from a much larger clone, this may be a read error. The V call is TRBV2, the J call TRBJ2-7; TRBD2 aligns across 11 bases. Germline CDR1 and CDR2: SNHLY and FYNNEI. CDR3 length: 15 amino acids. The ends lost 4 bases at V and 6 bases at J; junction bases unmatched: 8. The CDR3 is CASSGPTSGIVEQYF. CDR3 sequence (DNA): TGTGCCAGCAGTGGTCCGACTAGCGGGATTGTCGAGCAGTACTTC.

About this clonotype itself: A junction end diverges from the germline sequence, so it may reflect a read error. This chain uses TRBV10-3 with TRBJ1-2, with 7 positions matching TRBD1. There are 16 residues in the CDR3. Looked up from germline, CDR1 is ENHRY and CDR2 is SYGVKD. DNA for the CDR3: TGTGCCAGCAGTGAAGCCCCGCAGGGGGTACGAGAGGGCTACACCTTC. Protein product: CASSEAPQGVREGYTF.

About this clonotype: Its ends do not fully match the called genes, so a read error is possible. This rearrangement joins TRBV5-5 to TRBJ2-2; D may be TRBD2 (7 bases). Germline values: CDR1 SGHKS, CDR2 YYEKEE (reference sequence). This CDR3 is built from 16 residues. The CDR3 DNA reads as TGCGCCAGCAGCCAGGGGAGGGTTGCGAGCACCGGGGAGCTGTTTTTT. Translation gives CASSQGRVASTGELFF. The full variable domain, completed using reference TRBV5-5 and TRBJ2-2, is DAGVTQSPTHLIKTRGQQVTLRCSPISGHKSVSWYQQVLGQGPQFIFQYYEKEERGRGNFPDRFSARQFPNYSSELNVNALLLGDSALYLCASSQGRVASTGELFFGEGSRLTVL.

This clonotype was recorded at least ten times. This chain joins TRBV25-1 and TRBJ2-3; 7 nucleotides align to TRBD1. The CDR3 runs to 15 residues. Germline trimming cut 0 bases from V and 3 bases from J; bases unmatched to any gene: 3. Looked up from germline, CDR1 is MGHDK and CDR2 is SYGVNS. The CDR3 coding sequence is TGTGCCAGCAGTGAATACAGGGGGTGGACAGATACGCAGTATTTT. It specifies CASSEYRGWTDTQYF.

For this clonotype: A much more abundant neighbour one base away suggests this may be a read error. The chain combines TRBV6-5 with TRBJ1-2, with 7 bases identical to TRBD1. The V segment lost 5 bases and the J segment 7 bases; nucleotides outside the gene matches: 7. In germline, CDR1 is MNHEY, CDR2 SVGAGI. The CDR3 spans 13 residues. The DNA of the CDR3 is TGTGCCAGCAGTGGGGGACAGACCTGTGGCTACACCTTC. This sequence encodes CASSGGQTCGYTF.

This rearrangement joins TRBV7-3 to TRBJ2-5, with TRBD1 matching over 7 bases. Germline V gene lookup returns CDR1 SGHTA and CDR2 FQGTGA. This CDR3 has 16 residues. The V and J ends lost 5 bases and 5 bases, in that order; junction bases with no gene match: 14. The CDR3 reads CASSPRGQGSHETQYF. DNA of the CDR3: TGTGCCAGCAGCCCGAGGGGGCAGGGTTCCCACGAGACCCAGTACTTC.

This chain uses TRBV25-1 with TRBJ2-7; perhaps TRBD2 as D (6 bases). Between the trimmed V and J ends, which lost 6 bases and 5 bases, there was a span of 17 bases. Germline CDR1 MGHDK, CDR2 SYGVNS. This CDR3 comprises 14 residues. CDR3: CASSPRTTTHEQYF. CDR3 sequence (DNA): TGTGCCAGCAGCCCCAGGACTACCACCCACGAGCAGTACTTC.

This sequence joins TRBV10-1 and TRBJ2-2, with 7 bases fitting TRBD2. With V trimmed by 2 bases and J by 4 bases, 7 bases remained unmatched. The CDR3 consists of 16 residues. Germline CDR1 is WNHNN and CDR2 is SYGVQD (reference sequence). Here the CDR3 reads CASSEPREGRTGELFF. In nucleotides, the CDR3 is TGCGCCAGCAGTGAGCCGAGGGAGGGCCGCACCGGGGAGCTGTTTTTT.

The rearrangement joins TRBV10-3 to TRBJ1-1, with D possibly being TRBD1 (5 bases). Germline V gene sequence: CDR1 ENHRY, CDR2 SYGVKD. V lost 1 base and J 3 bases, leaving 6 bases between the germline ends. This CDR3 has 13 residues. Here the CDR3 reads CAISEWGYTEAFF. CDR3 DNA sequence: TGTGCCATCAGTGAGTGGGGCTACACTGAAGCTTTCTTT.

This clonotype was seen only a few times. The chain recombines TRBV29-1 with TRBJ2-5; the D is unclear. V was shortened by 7 bases and J by 2 bases, with 11 bases between the two germline ends. The CDR3 runs 12 residues. Germline values: CDR1 SQVTM, CDR2 ANQGSEA. The CDR3 DNA follows: TGCAGCGCAATCAAAACTCAAGAGACCCAGTACTTC. Protein sequence: CSAIKTQETQYF. The full variable domain, with the rest looked up from reference TRBV29-1 and TRBJ2-5, is SAVISQKPSRDICQRGTSLTIQCQVDSQVTMMFWYRQQPGQSLTLIATANQGSEATYESGFVIDKFPISRPNLTFSTLTVSNMSPEDSSIYLCSAIKTQETQYFGPGTRLLVL.

The V call is TRBV10-3, the J call TRBJ2-7, with a weak D call TRBD2 (6 bases). The CDR3 has 14 amino acids. The germline V and J ends were trimmed by 4 bases and 6 bases, with 16 bases remaining between them. Germline V lookup: CDR1 ENHRY, CDR2 SYGVKD. CDR3 nucleotide sequence: TGTGCCATCAGTGCGACTCAAGGGGAGGTCGAGCAGTACTTC. This encodes CAISATQGEVEQYF.

This clonotype has a count of ten or more. In nucleotides, the CDR3 is TGTGCCAGCAGCTTACCGGGGGGCGCCGGAAACACCATATATTTT. Amino acid sequence: CASSLPGGAGNTIYF. The chain has TRBV7-2 and TRBJ1-3, with TRBD1 as a possible D gene (6 bases). Trimming cost V 2 bases and J 4 bases, with 12 bases left between them. The CDR3 loop spans 15 amino acids. Germline CDR1 and CDR2: SGHTA and FQGNSA.

This clonotype has at least ten counts. V usage is TRBV10-3 and J usage is TRBJ1-5; D is unclear. Per the germline V gene, CDR1 is ENHRY and CDR2 is SYGVKD. The V end lost 10 bases, the J end lost 5 bases, and 15 bases lay between the germline ends. The CDR3 is 13 residues long. In DNA form, the CDR3 reads TGTGCCAGCAGCCCGGACGAGCATCAGCCCCAGCATTTT. This codes for CASSPDEHQPQHF.

The chain links TRBV13 to TRBJ2-2; TRBD1 matches at 8 bases. J was trimmed by 5 bases and V by 3 bases; bases with no gene match: 8. CDR3 size: 16 residues. Germline V lookup: CDR1 PRHDT, CDR2 FYEKMQ (reference sequence). CDR3: CASSFRGLLSTGELFF. The CDR3 region has the DNA TGTGCCAGCAGCTTCAGGGGGCTCCTCAGTACCGGGGAGCTGTTTTTT.

The sample holds many counts of this clonotype. The chain has TRBV5-6 and TRBJ2-2; tentatively, D is TRBD1 (6 bases). The V and J ends lost 4 bases and 5 bases respectively, with 15 bases between them. Per the germline V gene, CDR1 is SGHDT and CDR2 is YYEEEE. The CDR3 spans 15 residues. CDR3 DNA: TGTGCCAGCAGCGTGGCGGACAGATCGACCGGGGAGCTGTTTTTT. It encodes CASSVADRSTGELFF.

This clonotype was detected ten times or more. V gene TRBV7-6 combines with J gene TRBJ1-3, with D possibly TRBD1 on 6 matching bases. The CDR3 covers 16 residues. From germline, CDR1 is SGHVS and CDR2 FNYEAQ. With 5 bases removed from V and 4 bases from J, the gap between germline ends came to 18 bases. CDR3 region: CASSPPGHDIGNTIYF. The DNA of the CDR3 is TGTGCCAGCAGCCCTCCGGGACACGACATCGGAAACACCATATATTTT.

This chain uses TRBV19 with TRBJ1-1; D perhaps matches TRBD1 (5 bases). This CDR3 spans 18 amino acids. Trimming shortened V by 1 base and J by 1 base, and 19 bases separated the two germline ends. CDR1 and CDR2 from the germline V gene are LNHDA and SQIVND (reference sequence). The CDR3 DNA reads as TGTGCCAGTAGTATAGTGTTTTGGGGGGAACGTCAGAACACTGAAGCTTTCTTT. This translates into CASSIVFWGERQNTEAFF.

This clonotype was found a few times. This chain connects TRBV11-2 to TRBJ1-2; D remains unclear. The V end was cut by 7 bases, the J end by 0 bases, with 15 bases between. The V gene's germline CDR1 is SGHAT and CDR2 FQNNGV. This CDR3 has 15 residues. The CDR3 DNA follows: TGTGCCAGCACTTCGATCAGACTGCCTAACTATGGCTACACCTTC. Protein product: CASTSIRLPNYGYTF.

This clonotype was observed many times. V is TRBV5-1 and J is TRBJ1-2; possible D gene TRBD1, 6 bases. Germline-derived CDR1 and CDR2 are SGHRS and YFSETQ. Trimming removed 4 bases at V and 1 base at J, with 11 bases between. This CDR3 is built from 14 residues. CDR3: CASSLNRVNYGYTF. CDR3 DNA: TGCGCCAGCAGCCTGAACAGGGTTAACTATGGCTACACCTTC.

About this clonotype: Mismatch with germline at one junction end may stem from a read error. The V call is TRBV10-3, the J call TRBJ1-3; no clear D gene. CDR1 and CDR2 from the germline V gene are ENHRY and SYGVKD. The CDR3 runs to 14 residues. CDR3: CASSSGVAGNTIYF. CDR3 nucleotides: TGTGCCAGCAGTTCGGGTGTCGCTGGAAACACCATATATTTT.

This clonotype was counted many times. The chain links TRBV4-3 to TRBJ2-7; TRBD1 matches 9 bases. CDR3 length: 15 amino acids. V shed 4 bases, J shed 3 bases, and the junction held 7 bases outside the gene matches. The germline CDR1 and CDR2 sequences are LGHNA and YSLEER. CDR3 nucleotides: TGCGCCAGCAGCCTCCGCCCGGGACAGGGCTACGAGCAGTACTTC. It specifies CASSLRPGQGYEQYF.